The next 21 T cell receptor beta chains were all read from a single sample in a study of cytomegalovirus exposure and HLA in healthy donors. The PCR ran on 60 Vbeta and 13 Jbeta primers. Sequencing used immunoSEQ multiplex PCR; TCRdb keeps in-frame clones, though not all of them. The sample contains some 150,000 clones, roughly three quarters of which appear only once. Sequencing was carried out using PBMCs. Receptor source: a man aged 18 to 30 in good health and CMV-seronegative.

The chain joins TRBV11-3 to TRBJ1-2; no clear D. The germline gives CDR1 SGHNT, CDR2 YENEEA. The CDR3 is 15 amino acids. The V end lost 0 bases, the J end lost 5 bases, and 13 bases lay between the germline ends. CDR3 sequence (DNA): TGTGCCAGCAGCTTAGATCCGGGGATAGGTTATGGCTACACCTTC. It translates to CASSLDPGIGYGYTF.

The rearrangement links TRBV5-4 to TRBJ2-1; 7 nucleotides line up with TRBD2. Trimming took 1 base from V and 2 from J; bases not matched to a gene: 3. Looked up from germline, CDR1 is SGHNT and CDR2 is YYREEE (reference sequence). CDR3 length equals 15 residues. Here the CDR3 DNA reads TGTGCCAGCAGCTTGCCGGGAGGTCCCTACAATGAGCAGTTCTTC. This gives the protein CASSLPGGPYNEQFF.

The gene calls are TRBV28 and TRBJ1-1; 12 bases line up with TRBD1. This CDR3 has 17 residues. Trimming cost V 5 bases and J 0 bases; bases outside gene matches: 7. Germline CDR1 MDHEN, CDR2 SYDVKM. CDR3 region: CASSIAGTGGMNTEAFF. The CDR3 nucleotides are TGTGCCAGCAGTATAGCCGGGACAGGGGGCATGAACACTGAAGCTTTCTTT.

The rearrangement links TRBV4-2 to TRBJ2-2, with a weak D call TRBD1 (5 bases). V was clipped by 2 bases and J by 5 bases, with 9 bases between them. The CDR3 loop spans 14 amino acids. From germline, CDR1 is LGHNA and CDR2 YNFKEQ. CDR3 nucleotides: TGTGCCAGCAGCCAAAATACAGGAACCGGGGAGCTGTTTTTT. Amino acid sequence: CASSQNTGTGELFF.

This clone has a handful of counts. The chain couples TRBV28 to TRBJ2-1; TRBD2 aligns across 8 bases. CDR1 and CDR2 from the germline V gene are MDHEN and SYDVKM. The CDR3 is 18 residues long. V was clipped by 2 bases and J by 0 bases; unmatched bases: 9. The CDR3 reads CASSLPPGSGSSYNEQFF. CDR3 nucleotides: TGTGCCAGCAGTTTACCCCCCGGGAGCGGGAGCTCCTACAATGAGCAGTTCTTC.

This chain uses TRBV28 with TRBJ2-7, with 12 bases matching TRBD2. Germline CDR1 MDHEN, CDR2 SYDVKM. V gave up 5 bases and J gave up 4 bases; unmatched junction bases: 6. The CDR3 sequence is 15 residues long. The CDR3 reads CASSVWTSGTYEQYF. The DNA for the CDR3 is TGTGCCAGCAGTGTTTGGACTAGCGGGACTTACGAGCAGTACTTC.

Written as DNA, the CDR3 is TGTGCCAGCAGCCCCTCAGACAGGGTTGCCGACTACGAGCAGTACTTC. Amino acids: CASSPSDRVADYEQYF. This chain uses TRBV5-6 with TRBJ2-7, with TRBD1 identical over 7 bases. Germline V gives CDR1 SGHDT, CDR2 YYEEEE. CDR3 size: 16 residues. V dropped 4 bases and J dropped 3; count of bases not matched to a gene: 13.

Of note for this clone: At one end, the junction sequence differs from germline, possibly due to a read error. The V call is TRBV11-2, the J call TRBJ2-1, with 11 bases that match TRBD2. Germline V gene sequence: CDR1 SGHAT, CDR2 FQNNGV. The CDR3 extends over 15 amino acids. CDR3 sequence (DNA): TGTGCCAGCAGCCTTAGCGGGAGGGCGGACAATGGGCAGTTCTTC. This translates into CASSLSGRADNGQFF.

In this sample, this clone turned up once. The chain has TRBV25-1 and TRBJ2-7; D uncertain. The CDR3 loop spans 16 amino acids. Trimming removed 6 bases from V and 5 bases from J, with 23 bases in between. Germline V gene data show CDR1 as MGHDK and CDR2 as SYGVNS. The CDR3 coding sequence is TGTGCCAGCAGCTCTCTGTATGGAGCGAACAAGGACGAGCAGTACTTC. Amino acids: CASSSLYGANKDEQYF.

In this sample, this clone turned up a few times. In DNA, the CDR3 is TGCGCCAGCAGCTTGATCGGCAGGGTGTCAGATACGCAGTATTTT. Amino acid sequence: CASSLIGRVSDTQYF. V and J are TRBV5-1 and TRBJ2-3, with a weak D call TRBD1 (5 bases). The length of the CDR3 is 15 residues. Trimming left V 1 base short and J 4 bases short, with 13 bases between. CDR1 is SGHRS, CDR2 YFSETQ, per germline.

Here the CDR3 DNA reads TGCGCCAGCAGTTCGTACCTAACCGGGACAGGGGAGTACGAGACCCAGTACTTC. This translates into CASSSYLTGTGEYETQYF. The chain couples TRBV5-1 to TRBJ2-5; 10 bases match TRBD1. This CDR3 has 18 residues. Germline-derived CDR1 and CDR2 are SGHRS and YFSETQ. The trim removed 5 bases at V and 5 bases at J, leaving 18 bases unmatched. Full variable domain (rest looked up from reference TRBV5-1 and TRBJ2-5): KAGVTQTPRYLIKTRGQQVTLSCSPISGHRSVSWYQQTPGQGLQFLFEYFSETQRNKGNFPGRFSGRQFSNSRSEMNVSTLELGDSALYLCASSSYLTGTGEYETQYFGPGTRLLVL.

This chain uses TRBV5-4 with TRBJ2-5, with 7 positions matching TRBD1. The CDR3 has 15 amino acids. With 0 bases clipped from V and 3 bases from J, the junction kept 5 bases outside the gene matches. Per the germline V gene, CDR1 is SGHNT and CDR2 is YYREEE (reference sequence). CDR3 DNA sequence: TGTGCCAGCAGCTTGGCGGGAACAGGGGAAGAGACCCAGTACTTC. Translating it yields CASSLAGTGEETQYF.

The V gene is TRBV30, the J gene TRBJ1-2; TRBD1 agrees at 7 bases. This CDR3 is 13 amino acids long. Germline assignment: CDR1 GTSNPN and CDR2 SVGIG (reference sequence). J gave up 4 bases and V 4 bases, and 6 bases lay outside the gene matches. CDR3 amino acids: CAWTQGDFYGYTF. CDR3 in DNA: TGTGCCTGGACCCAGGGGGACTTCTATGGCTACACCTTC. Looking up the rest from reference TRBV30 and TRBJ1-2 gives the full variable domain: SQTIHQWPATLVQPVGSPLSLECTVEGTSNPNLYWYRQAAGRGLQLLFYSVGIGQISSEVPQNLSASRPQDRQFILSSKKLLLSDSGFYLCAWTQGDFYGYTFGSGTRLTVV.

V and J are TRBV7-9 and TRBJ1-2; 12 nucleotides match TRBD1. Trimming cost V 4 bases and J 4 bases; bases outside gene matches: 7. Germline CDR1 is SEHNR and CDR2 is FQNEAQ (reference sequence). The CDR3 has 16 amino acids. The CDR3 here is CASSSAGTGGFYGYTF. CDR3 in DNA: TGTGCCAGCAGCTCCGCCGGGACAGGGGGCTTCTATGGCTACACCTTC.

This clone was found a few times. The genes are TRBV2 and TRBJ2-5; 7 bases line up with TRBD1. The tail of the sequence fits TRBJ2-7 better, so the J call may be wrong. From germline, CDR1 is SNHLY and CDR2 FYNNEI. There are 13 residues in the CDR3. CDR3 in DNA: TGTGCCAGCAGAAGGACAGGTACCTACGAGCAGTACTTC. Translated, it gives CASRRTGTYEQYF.

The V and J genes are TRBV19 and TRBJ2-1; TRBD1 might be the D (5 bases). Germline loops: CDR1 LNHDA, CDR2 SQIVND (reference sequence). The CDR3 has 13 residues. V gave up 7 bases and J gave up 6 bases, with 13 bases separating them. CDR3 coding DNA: TGTGCCAGTACCCAAGACAGAAGCAATGAGCAGTTCTTC. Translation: CASTQDRSNEQFF.

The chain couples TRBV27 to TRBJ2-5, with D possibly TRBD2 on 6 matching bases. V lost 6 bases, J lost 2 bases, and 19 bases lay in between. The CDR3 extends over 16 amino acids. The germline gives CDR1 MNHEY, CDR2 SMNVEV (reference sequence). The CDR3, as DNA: TGTGCCAGCAGGATCTACGGTGGGGGGAATCAAGAGACCCAGTACTTC. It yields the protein CASRIYGGGNQETQYF.

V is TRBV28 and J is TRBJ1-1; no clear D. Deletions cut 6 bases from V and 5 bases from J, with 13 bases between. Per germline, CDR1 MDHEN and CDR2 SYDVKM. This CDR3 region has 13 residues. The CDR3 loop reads CASRKGGSTEAFF. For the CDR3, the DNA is TGTGCCAGCAGGAAGGGCGGGTCGACTGAAGCTTTCTTT.

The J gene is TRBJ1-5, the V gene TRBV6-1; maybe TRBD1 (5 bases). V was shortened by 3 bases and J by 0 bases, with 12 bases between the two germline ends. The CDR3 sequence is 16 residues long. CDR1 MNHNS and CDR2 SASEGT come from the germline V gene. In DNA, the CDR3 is TGTGCCAGCAGTGACAACGGGGGTTATAGCAATCAGCCCCAGCATTTT. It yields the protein CASSDNGGYSNQPQHF.

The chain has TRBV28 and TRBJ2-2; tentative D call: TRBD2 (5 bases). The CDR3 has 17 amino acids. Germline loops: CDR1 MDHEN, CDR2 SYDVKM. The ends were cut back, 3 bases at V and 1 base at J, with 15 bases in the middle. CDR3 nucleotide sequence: TGTGCCAGCAGTTTTAGGGAGCCTTACAAGAACACCGGGGAGCTGTTTTTT. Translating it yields CASSFREPYKNTGELFF.

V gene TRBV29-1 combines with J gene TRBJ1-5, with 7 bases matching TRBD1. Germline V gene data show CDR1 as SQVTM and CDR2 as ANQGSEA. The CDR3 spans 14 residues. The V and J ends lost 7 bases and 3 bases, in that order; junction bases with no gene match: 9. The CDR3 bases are TGCAGCGCCTGGGACAGCGGTTACAATCAGCCCCAGCATTTT. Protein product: CSAWDSGYNQPQHF.